Listed here is a single T cell receptor (beta chain). This sample is part of a study of T cells in Graves' hyperthyroidism and ophthalmopathy. TCR beta CDR3 regions were amplified from RNA transcripts. HTBI primers drove first-round RT-PCR of the TCR CDR3. Using its own MiXCR run on the multiplex PCR reads, TCRdb lists one record per CDR3 protein. The table includes about 510,000 distinct CDR3 sequences, 14% detected once. The V gene's germline CDR1 is MNHNS and CDR2 SASEGT. The CDR3 consists of 16 residues. V was trimmed by 1 base and J by 0 bases, leaving 10 bases between them. Patients counted as stable if ophthalmopathy did not develop within 18 months.

The sample consisted of blood. The V and J genes are TRBV6-1 and TRBJ1-5; no clear D gene. The TCR sequence derives from a woman in her 40s with Graves' hyperthyroidism. Here the CDR3 reads CASSEDEGYSNQPQHF. The CDR3 DNA sequence: TGTGCCAGCAGTGAAGACGAGGGATATAGCAATCAGCCCCAGCATTTT.